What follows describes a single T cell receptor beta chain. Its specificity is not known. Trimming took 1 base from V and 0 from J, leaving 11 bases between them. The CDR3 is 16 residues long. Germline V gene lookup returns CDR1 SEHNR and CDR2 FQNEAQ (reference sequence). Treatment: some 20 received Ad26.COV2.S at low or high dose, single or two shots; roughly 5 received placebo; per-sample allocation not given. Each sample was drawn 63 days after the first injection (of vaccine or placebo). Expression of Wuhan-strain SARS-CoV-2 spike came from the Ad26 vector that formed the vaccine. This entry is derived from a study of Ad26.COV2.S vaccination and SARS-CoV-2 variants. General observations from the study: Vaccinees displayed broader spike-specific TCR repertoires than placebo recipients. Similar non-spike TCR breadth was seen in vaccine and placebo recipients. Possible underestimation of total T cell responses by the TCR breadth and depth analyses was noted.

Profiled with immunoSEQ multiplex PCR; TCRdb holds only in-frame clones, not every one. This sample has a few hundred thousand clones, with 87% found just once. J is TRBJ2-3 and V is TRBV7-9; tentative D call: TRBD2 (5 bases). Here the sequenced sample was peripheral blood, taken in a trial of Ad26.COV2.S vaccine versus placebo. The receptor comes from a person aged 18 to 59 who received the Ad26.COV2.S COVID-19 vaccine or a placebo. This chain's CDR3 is CASSLVSGSSTDTQYF. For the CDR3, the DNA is TGTGCCAGCAGCTTAGTTTCGGGATCTAGCACAGATACGCAGTATTTT.